Detailed here is one T cell receptor (beta chain). This clone's antigen is unknown. The record has no base qualities; no much larger clone is one base away. The sample's treatment or condition label is to be understood as: roughly 10-day PBMC culture with coronavirus spike peptide pools or control peptides (ViraFEST assay). The study used the ViraFEST assay, which expanded antigen-specific T cells with peptide pools and then identified expanded clonotypes by TCR sequencing. The convalescent patients' positive SARS-CoV-2 PCR tests fell between March and December 2020, which was before the Alpha, Beta and Delta variants emerged in the United States. Each well held around 2.1 million PBMCs cultured with around 10 ug/ml peptide pools in IMDM containing 5% human AB serum and around 10 IU/ml IL-2. On days 3 and 7, half of the culture medium was replaced with fresh IL-2-containing medium. Once the cells had been in culture for about 10 days, the EasySep CD4+ T cell isolation kit was used to isolate CD4+ T cells by negative selection. Ficoll-Paque Plus gradient centrifugation was used to isolate PBMCs from whole blood, and the isolated PBMCs were then either used fresh or cryopreserved at -140C. In general, triplicate wells were set up for every culture condition.

Libraries were prepared through PCR. TCR sequencing of DNA from cultured CD4+ T cells used the Oncomine TCR Beta short-read assay at the Johns Hopkins FTIC core. The QIAamp micro DNA kit was used to extract genomic DNA from the cultured CD4+ T cells. Oncomine TCR Beta libraries made from cultured CD4+ T cells were pooled using unique dual indexes and sequenced on an Illumina iSeq 100. The paper's processing steps were these. Non-productive sequences were filtered out, and CDR3s that did not start with C, did not end with F or W, or were shorter than 7 amino acids were discarded. Antigen-specific clonotypes were identified with the MANAFEST web application by comparing peptide-stimulated wells with reference and other culture wells. Positive clones required FDR below 0.05, an odds ratio above 5, and productive frequency above 0.1% in at least two of three replicate wells. Cross-reactive clonotypes were defined as significantly expanded in both SARS-CoV-2 spike wells and at least one common cold coronavirus spike condition. CDR3 homology was assessed with Levenshtein distances (stringdist) and unrooted phylogenetic trees (ape) in R version 3.6.1. TCRdb trimmed public reads at Q25 via fastp, called clones via MiXCR and kept in-frame beta chains. Duplicate CDR3 protein sequences are folded into a single record with the most common DNA and genes. The V and J calls shown here were made by TCRdb, not taken from the authors' results. The sample table holds about 20,000 distinct CDR3 sequences, of which approximately 67% were seen once. The biggest ten clones account for less than 10% of the sample.

This entry comes from a study of vaccination and CD4 T cells after COVID-19 (dated by TCRdb to between 2021 and 2023). Study-level background: Convalescent patients had a positive SARS-CoV-2 result on nasal swab PCR, and of these patients, nine had mild disease and one had severe disease. Six males and four females were included in the convalescent cohort, with two Hispanic individuals, seven Caucasians, two Asians and one multiracial person represented. Participants got two doses of the Pfizer-BioNTech BNT162b2 vaccine (n=8) or two doses of the Moderna mRNA-1273 vaccine (n=2). Post-COVID blood samples from convalescent patients were collected a median of 101 days after diagnosis, with a range of 35 to 161 days. Post-vaccine blood samples were taken a median of 72 days after the second vaccine dose, with a range of roughly 14 to 250 days. Culture stimuli were overlapping spike peptide pools from SARS-CoV-2 and from the common cold coronaviruses HCoV-NL63, HCoV-OC43 and HCoV-229E. Control cultures used a CEFX viral epitope pool as positive control, an HIV-1 Nef peptide pool as negative control, or no peptide. In 10 COVID-19 convalescent patients and 4 infection-naive healthy vaccine recipients, researchers compared the spike-specific CD4+ TCR repertoire from before mRNA vaccination with the repertoire from after.

The paper as a whole reports these results and caveats: Of the vaccine-specific clones found in convalescent patients, nearly all (304 of 307) were mono-reactive for SARS-CoV-2 spike instead of being cross-reactive with common cold coronaviruses. The number of convalescent patients in the study was relatively small, and the study did not examine early timepoints following natural infection. In convalescent patients, a median around 86% of post-vaccine SARS-CoV-2-reactive clones were detected only after vaccination, suggesting vaccine-specific priming. The median number of SARS-CoV-2-reactive clonotypes rose from 21 after infection to 35 to 45 after vaccination, but the change was not significant.

CDR1 and CDR2 are drawn from the germline V gene: MNHEY, SVGAGI. The CDR3 has 11 amino acids, counting the end cysteine and phenylalanine. This entry keeps only the CDR3 DNA: 33 bases, framed from base 1. The trim is 3 bases for V and 7 bases for J, with a gap of 6 bases between the germline ends. Sequencing input: CD4+ T cells from blood, cultured in vitro. The source of this sequence is a human donor who had recovered from COVID-19. This chain joins TRBV6-5 to TRBJ1-1; no D gene call is confident. The CDR3 region has the sequence CASSYRDEAFF. The bases read TGTGCCAGCAGTTATAGGGATGAAGCTTTCTTT.